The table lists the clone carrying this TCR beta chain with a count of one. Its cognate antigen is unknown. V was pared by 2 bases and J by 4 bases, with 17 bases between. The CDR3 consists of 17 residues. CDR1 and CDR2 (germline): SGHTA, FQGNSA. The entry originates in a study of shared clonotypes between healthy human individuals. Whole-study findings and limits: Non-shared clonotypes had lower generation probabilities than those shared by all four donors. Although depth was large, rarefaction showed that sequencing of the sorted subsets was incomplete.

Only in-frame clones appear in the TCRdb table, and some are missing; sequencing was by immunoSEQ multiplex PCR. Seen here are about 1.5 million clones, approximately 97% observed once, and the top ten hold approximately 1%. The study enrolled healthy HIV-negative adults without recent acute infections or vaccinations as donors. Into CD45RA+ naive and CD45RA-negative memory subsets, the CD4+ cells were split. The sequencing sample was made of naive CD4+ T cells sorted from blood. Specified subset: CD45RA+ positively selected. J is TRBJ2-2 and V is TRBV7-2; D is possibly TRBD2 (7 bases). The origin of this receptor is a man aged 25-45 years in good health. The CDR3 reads CASSLRGTGGSTGELFF. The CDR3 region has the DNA TGTGCCAGCAGCTTAAGGGGGACCGGGGGGAGCACCGGGGAGCTGTTTTTT. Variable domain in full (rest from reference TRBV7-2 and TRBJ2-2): GAGVSQSPSNKVTEKGKDVELRCDPISGHTALYWYRQSLGQGLEFLIYFQGNSAPDKSGLPSDRFSAERTGGSVSTLTIQRTQQEDSAVYLCASSLRGTGGSTGELFFGEGSRLTVL.